The clone carrying this T cell receptor beta chain was detected ten times or more. Newly diagnosed hyperthyroidism patients aged 18 to 65 years had disease lasting under 2 months. Exclusion followed for patients with uncontrolled infection, other autoimmune disease, pregnancy or lactation. Sample collection date corresponds to first hyperthyroidism diagnosis, prior to any ophthalmopathy symptoms. These data come from a study of T cells in Graves' hyperthyroidism and ophthalmopathy. Study as a whole: Peripheral blood was acquired at first diagnosis, ahead of any therapy whatsoever.

It was RNA transcripts that yielded the amplified TCR beta CDR3 regions. First-round RT-PCR with HTBI primers amplified the TCR CDR3 region. From the multiplex PCR reads, TCRdb called clonotypes with MiXCR, one entry per CDR3 protein. The table includes around 700,000 distinct CDR3 sequences, 18% detected once. The clonotype originates from a woman aged 50 to 60 with Graves' hyperthyroidism that later progressed to Graves' ophthalmopathy. Input material: blood.

The CDR3 loop reads CAWNQELYQPQHF. The DNA of the CDR3 is TGTGCCTGGAACCAGGAGCTATATCAGCCCCAGCATTTT. The chain carries TRBV30 and TRBJ1-5, with D hard to call. CDR1 and CDR2 from the germline V gene are GTSNPN and SVGIG (reference sequence). Trimming shortened V by 4 bases and J by 5 bases, and 12 bases separated the two germline ends. The CDR3 totals 13 residues.